The 22 T cell receptor beta chains below were found in one sample sequenced in a study of T cells in Graves' hyperthyroidism and ophthalmopathy. Amplification yielded TCR beta CDR3 regions, with RNA transcripts as the source. Initially, a first-round RT-PCR of the TCR CDR3 employed the HTBI primer set. TCRdb ran MiXCR on the multiplex PCR reads and lists one entry per CDR3 protein. The sample consists of fewer than 600,000 distinct CDR3 sequences, 14% of them appearing once. Sequencing input: blood. Receptor source: a woman aged 40 to 50 with Graves' hyperthyroidism.

Comment on this clonotype: As the CDR3 is not closed by the conserved phenylalanine or tryptophan, this likely results from a read error. The genes are TRBV3-1 and TRBJ2-1, with D possibly being TRBD2 (6 bases). The V gene's germline CDR1 is LGHDT and CDR2 YNNKEL (reference sequence). The CDR3 runs 15 residues. Trimming shortened V by 2 bases and J by 3 bases, and 11 bases separated the two germline ends. CDR3 nucleotide sequence: TGTGCCAGCAGCCAACGTCTAGCGAACTACAATGAGCAGTTCCTC. As protein: CASSQRLANYNEQFL.

There are many counts of this clonotype. The V and J genes are TRBV28 and TRBJ1-4; unclear D gene. From germline, CDR1 is MDHEN and CDR2 SYDVKM. V gave up 3 bases and J gave up 7 bases, with 9 bases separating them. The CDR3 spans 13 residues. This CDR3 is CASSFSEAEKLFF. The CDR3, as DNA: TGTGCCAGCAGTTTTTCGGAGGCTGAAAAACTGTTTTTT.

This clonotype came up many times. The chain recombines TRBV30 with TRBJ2-3, with 7 positions matching TRBD2. J was trimmed by 5 bases and V by 3 bases; bases with no gene match: 8. Germline-derived CDR1 and CDR2 are GTSNPN and SVGIG (reference sequence). This CDR3 region has 14 residues. The CDR3 protein is CAWRPRWGGDTQYF. CDR3 nucleotide sequence: TGTGCCTGGAGGCCTCGTTGGGGGGGAGATACGCAGTATTTT.

This clonotype was counted ten times or more. This chain connects TRBV30 to TRBJ1-5; 8 bases align to TRBD1. From germline, CDR1 is GTSNPN and CDR2 SVGIG (reference sequence). This CDR3 contains 15 residues. Trimming cost V 2 bases and J 3 bases; bases outside gene matches: 6. The CDR3 sequence is CAWSMRTGINQPQHF. CDR3 sequence (DNA): TGTGCCTGGAGTATGAGGACAGGGATCAATCAGCCCCAGCATTTT.

Comment on this clonotype: Since the CDR3 does not end with the conserved phenylalanine or tryptophan, this likely comes from a read error. The chain employs TRBV5-1 and TRBJ1-1, with 7 positions matching TRBD1. This CDR3 comprises 13 residues. With V trimmed by 6 bases and J by 4 bases, 6 bases remained unmatched. Germline CDR1 reads SGHRS; CDR2 reads YFSETQ. CDR3 in DNA: TGCGCCAGCACGACGACAGGGCTCACTGAAGCTTTCCTT. It yields the protein CASTTTGLTEAFL.

The rearrangement joins TRBV20-1 to TRBJ2-1; D is tentatively TRBD1 or TRBD2 (5 bases each). CDR3 length: 14 residues. Germline CDR1 DFQATT, CDR2 SNEGSKA (reference sequence). V was clipped by 5 bases and J by 6 bases, with 17 bases between them. CDR3 bases: TGCAGTGCTGGAGGCGGATTAGGGGCCAATGAGCAGTTCTTC. This encodes CSAGGGLGANEQFF.

The rearrangement uses TRBV10-1 and TRBJ1-1; D not certain. The CDR3 is 13 amino acids. The ends were cut back, 8 bases at V and 2 bases at J, with 12 bases in the middle. Looked up from germline, CDR1 is WNHNN and CDR2 is SYGVQD (reference sequence). The DNA of the CDR3 is TGCGCCAGCCAAAGGACGGTTAACACTGAAGCTTTCTTT. Translation gives CASQRTVNTEAFF.

The chain links TRBV29-1 to TRBJ2-5; the D is unclear. The length of the CDR3 is 12 residues. The V end lost 7 bases, the J end lost 7 bases, and 16 bases lay between the germline ends. Germline CDR1 reads SQVTM; CDR2 reads ANQGSEA. The CDR3 region is CSALRPEGTQYF. The DNA for the CDR3 is TGCAGCGCTCTACGGCCTGAAGGGACCCAGTACTTC. Complete variable domain (other parts from reference TRBV29-1 and TRBJ2-5): SAVISQKPSRDICQRGTSLTIQCQVDSQVTMMFWYRQQPGQSLTLIATANQGSEATYESGFVIDKFPISRPNLTFSTLTVSNMSPEDSSIYLCSALRPEGTQYFGPGTRLLVL.

The chain has TRBV7-9 and TRBJ1-2; possibly TRBD1 for D (6 bases). The germline V gene encodes CDR1 SEHNR and CDR2 FQNEAQ (reference sequence). The V gene lost 3 bases and the J gene lost 3 bases, with 11 bases spanning the gap. The length of the CDR3 is 14 residues. DNA for the CDR3: TGTGCCAGCAGCTTGGGAGAGGGGGACTATGGCTACACCTTC. Translating it yields CASSLGEGDYGYTF.

The sample holds many counts of this clonotype. The rearrangement joins TRBV12-3 or TRBV12-4 to TRBJ2-7; 8 bases fit TRBD1. This CDR3 has 13 amino acids. The trim removed 2 bases at V and 6 bases at J, leaving 3 bases unmatched. In nucleotides, the CDR3 is TGTGCCAGCAGTTTATCGGACAGGGCCGAGCAGTACTTC. As protein: CASSLSDRAEQYF.

This clonotype was counted many times. This chain uses TRBV30 with TRBJ2-2; the D gene is possibly TRBD2 (6 bases). V shed 3 bases and J shed 4 bases, with 15 bases lying between them. CDR1 and CDR2 from the germline V gene are GTSNPN and SVGIG (reference sequence). The CDR3 contains 15 residues. The CDR3 DNA follows: TGTGCCTGGAGGCGGAGTCAGGGAGGCACCGGGGAGCTGTTTTTT. It translates to CAWRRSQGGTGELFF.

With respect to this clonotype: Sequence at one end of the junction differs from germline and may be a read error. The J gene is TRBJ2-5, the V gene TRBV3-1; a possible D gene is TRBD1 (6 bases). The germline gives CDR1 LGHDT, CDR2 YNNKEL (reference sequence). The length of the CDR3 is 13 residues. The CDR3 region has the DNA TGTGCCAACAGCCAAAGACAGGTAGAGGCCCAGTACTTC. This codes for CANSQRQVEAQYF.

This clonotype has a handful of counts. One base away lies a much larger clone, so this may be a sequencing read error. The rearrangement links TRBV5-1 to TRBJ2-2; D is unclear. The V end lost 1 base, the J end lost 3 bases, and 10 bases lay between the germline ends. The V gene's germline CDR1 is SGHRS and CDR2 YFSETQ. This CDR3 has 15 residues. CDR3 sequence: CASSLRTDDTGELFF. The DNA for the CDR3 is TGCGCCAGCAGCTTGCGGACGGACGACACCGGGGAGCTGTTTTTT.

This clonotype has a count of ten or more. The chain couples TRBV18 to TRBJ1-4; no reliable D call. V lost 1 base and J 5 bases, leaving 11 bases between the germline ends. CDR3 length equals 15 residues. Germline V gene sequence: CDR1 KGHSH, CDR2 LQKENI. The CDR3 coding sequence is TGTGCCAGCTCACCACGGAAGGGTTCCAATGAAAAACTGTTTTTT. Amino acids: CASSPRKGSNEKLFF.

The chain combines TRBV5-1 with TRBJ2-5, with 7 bases aligning to TRBD2. The CDR3 runs 15 residues. Germline V gene lookup returns CDR1 SGHRS and CDR2 YFSETQ. V shed 1 base, J shed 2 bases, and the junction held 5 bases outside the gene matches. CDR3: CASSLTGGLQETQYF. DNA for the CDR3: TGCGCCAGCAGCTTGACGGGAGGCCTACAAGAGACCCAGTACTTC. Full variable domain (missing parts from reference TRBV5-1 and TRBJ2-5): KAGVTQTPRYLIKTRGQQVTLSCSPISGHRSVSWYQQTPGQGLQFLFEYFSETQRNKGNFPGRFSGRQFSNSRSEMNVSTLELGDSALYLCASSLTGGLQETQYFGPGTRLLVL.

The sample holds many counts of this clonotype. The rearrangement links TRBV12-3 or TRBV12-4 to TRBJ1-3; D remains unclear. V lost 6 bases and J lost 0, with 12 bases in between. There are 15 residues in the CDR3. In DNA, the CDR3 is TGTGCCAGCAGGCTCGACCGATCCTCTGGAAACACCATATATTTT. The encoded protein is CASRLDRSSGNTIYF.

The chain uses TRBV27 and TRBJ1-4, with D maybe TRBD1 (6 bases). The V end lost 6 bases, the J end lost 2 bases, and 13 bases lay between the germline ends. The CDR3 consists of 15 residues. In germline, CDR1 is MNHEY, CDR2 SMNVEV (reference sequence). The CDR3 protein is CASRPQGSTNEKLFF. The CDR3 DNA follows: TGTGCCAGCAGACCACAGGGAAGTACTAATGAAAAACTGTTTTTT.

This chain joins TRBV19 and TRBJ1-1; D not resolved. This CDR3 spans 13 amino acids. Germline-derived CDR1 and CDR2 are LNHDA and SQIVND (reference sequence). Between the trimmed V and J ends, which lost 6 bases and 3 bases, there was a span of 11 bases. Written as DNA, the CDR3 is TGTGCCAGTAGGTTTGAGAAGGACACTGAAGCTTTCTTT. This codes for CASRFEKDTEAFF.

There are many counts of this clonotype. The chain couples TRBV11-2 to TRBJ1-1; 7 nucleotides line up with TRBD1. This CDR3 region has 16 residues. The trim removed 5 bases at V and 0 bases at J, leaving 9 bases unmatched. CDR1 and CDR2 from the germline V gene are SGHAT and FQNNGV. The CDR3 loop reads CASSQGGTLLNTEAFF. CDR3 in DNA: TGTGCCAGCAGCCAAGGGGGCACGTTGTTGAACACTGAAGCTTTCTTT.

This clonotype was detected only a few times. The CDR3 spells CASSYRQMNTEAFF. DNA of the CDR3: TGTGCCAGCAGTTATCGACAGATGAACACTGAAGCTTTCTTT. This chain joins TRBV6-2 or TRBV6-3 and TRBJ1-1; perhaps TRBD1 as D (5 bases). V lost 3 bases to trimming and J lost 0 bases, with 8 bases between them. CDR3 length: 14 residues. CDR1 and CDR2 (germline): MNHEY, SVGEGT.

This clonotype has ten or more counts. The chain is built from TRBV13 and TRBJ2-3; TRBD2 might be the D (6 bases). Looked up from germline, CDR1 is PRHDT and CDR2 is FYEKMQ (reference sequence). V lost 4 bases to trimming and J lost 8 bases, with 19 bases between them. The CDR3 extends over 15 amino acids. The DNA for the CDR3 is TGTGCCAGCAGCTCCCTAGCGCCGGGTAAGGCTACGCAGTATTTT. Amino acid sequence: CASSSLAPGKATQYF.

This clonotype has at least ten counts. J is TRBJ1-6 and V is TRBV30; D is possibly TRBD1 (6 bases). From germline, CDR1 is GTSNPN and CDR2 SVGIG (reference sequence). V was shortened by 2 bases and J by 3 bases, with 11 bases between the two germline ends. This CDR3 region has 15 residues. CDR3 nucleotides: TGTGCCTGGAGTATGGGGGCAGTCTATAATTCACCCCTCCACTTT. Translation: CAWSMGAVYNSPLHF.